This T cell receptor (beta chain) was obtained from a study of blood T cell repertoires in COVID-19. Study as a whole: The study drew acute and convalescent COVID-19 samples from the United States, Italy and Spain. Sample material is recorded as cDNA or gDNA derived from T cells, B-cell-depleted T cells, or PBMCs.

Germline CDR1 KGHSH, CDR2 LQKENI. Trimming removed 11 bases from V and 2 bases from J, with 17 bases in between. The length of the CDR3 is 14 residues. Seattle participants joined during active infection and were tracked over time. TCRdb keeps only in-frame clones here, not all; method: immunoSEQ multiplex PCR. This repertoire shows 50,000 or so clones, approximately 93% found once; its top ten account for roughly 1%. This rearrangement joins TRBV18 to TRBJ2-3, with D uncertain. The sequenced sample was peripheral blood. The TCR was taken from a man between 60 and 70 years old with COVID-19, enrolled during active disease. CDR3 in DNA: TGTGCCGCCTCCTCGGCTAGTCCCACAGATACGCAGTATTTT. Amino acids: CAASSASPTDTQYF.